This T cell receptor beta chain was captured by sequencing in a study of tumor-infiltrating lymphocytes in localized non-small cell lung cancer. This clone was counted between two and nine times. V lost 2 bases to trimming and J lost 6 bases, with 7 bases between them. Germline assignment: CDR1 MNHNY and CDR2 SVGAGI (reference sequence). This CDR3 contains 13 residues. Clones were sequenced by immunoSEQ multiplex PCR, and TCRdb holds only the in-frame ones, with some missing. The profile shows about 15,000 clones, around 81% of them singletons. This receptor was taken from a human donor with non-small cell lung cancer. The source material was lung tumor tissue. This chain connects TRBV6-6 to TRBJ2-2; D may be TRBD2 (5 bases). In nucleotides, the CDR3 is TGTGCCAGCAGTTACAATAGCGCCGGGGAGCTGTTTTTT. It is translated as CASSYNSAGELFF.